The clone carrying this T cell receptor (beta chain) was seen a few times. The target antigen is unknown. Regarding time point: persistent/refractory GD, antithyroid drugs over 5 years with positive TRAb. Making the TCR library involved RNA that had been extracted from PBMCs. These data originate in a study of regulatory T cells in long-lasting Graves disease. Regarding the study as a whole: Patients with persistent Graves' had lower TCR diversity than newly diagnosed patients.

The authors built TCR beta libraries using iRepertoire HTBI primers and Arm-PCR of CDR3 regions. TCRdb analysed the multiplex PCR reads with MiXCR anew, one entry per CDR3 protein. The repertoire holds fewer than 550,000 distinct CDR3 sequences, with 20% to 25% as singletons. The germline CDR1 and CDR2 sequences are MNHEY and SVGEGT. CDR3 length: 15 residues. Unmatched junction bases numbered 8, after V lost 5 bases and J lost 5 bases. V usage is TRBV6-2 or TRBV6-3 and J usage is TRBJ2-5; 10 bases map to TRBD2. The sequence was obtained from a female donor with Graves disease. The sample consisted of peripheral blood mononuclear cells (PBMCs), taken when the disease was refractory, from a patient treated with antithyroid drugs. The CDR3 DNA sequence: TGTGCCAGCAGTAGGAGCGGGGGGGCACTGGAGACCCAGTACTTC. Encoded protein: CASSRSGGALETQYF.